This TCR beta chain was documented in a study of control samples from healthy donors and cancer patients. The CDR3 is made up of 15 amino acids. The trim removed 7 bases at V and 3 bases at J, leaving 9 bases unmatched. Per germline, CDR1 MDHEN and CDR2 SYDVKM. Sequenced by immunoSEQ multiplex PCR; TCRdb stores in-frame clones only, minus some. Of 40,000 to 55,000 clones listed, roughly 92% are singletons. The sequenced material came from PBMCs. The TCR comes from a woman aged 45-65 years with head and neck cancer. The chain couples TRBV28 to TRBJ1-5; 7 bases are shared with TRBD1. DNA for the CDR3: TGTGCCAGCACCGTAGGGGGCGCCGACAATCAGCCCCAGCATTTT. It is translated as CASTVGGADNQPQHF.